This T cell receptor beta chain was profiled in a study of T cell repertoires in cytomegalovirus infection. Turning to the study itself: Researchers turned to recently identified HLA-C-restricted CMV epitopes as well as well-studied HLA-B-restricted ones. Evidence of both CMV infection and a matching HLA type came from public TCR beta signatures.

Each CDR3 protein gets one entry after TCRdb re-called the reads with MiXCR. The repertoire holds approximately 280,000 distinct CDR3 sequences, with roughly 21% as singletons. This clonotype was seen a handful of times. The target antigen is unknown. V was pared by 2 bases and J by 4 bases, with 19 bases between. The CDR3 contains 17 residues. The germline V gene has CDR1 LGHNA and CDR2 YNFKEQ. The TCR comes from a human donor in good health (CMV status not recorded). Some clones in this sample may be carry-over from other donors' samples. The rearrangement joins TRBV4-2 to TRBJ2-3, with D possibly being TRBD2 (7 bases). The sample in question was cultured PBMCs, obtained from culture after CMV antigen stimulation. Written as DNA, the CDR3 is TGTGCCAGCAGCCAACTCTCGGGGGGCCGAAACGCAGATACGCAGTATTTT. As protein: CASSQLSGGRNADTQYF.